The rows below give T cell receptor beta chains drawn from one sample of a study of Ad26.COV2.S vaccination and SARS-CoV-2 variants. Clones were read by immunoSEQ multiplex PCR, and TCRdb kept only the in-frame ones, dropping some. The sample records a few hundred thousand clones, approximately 88% being singletons. Source: peripheral blood, taken in a trial of Ad26.COV2.S vaccine versus placebo. These receptor sequences come from a person between 18 and 65 years old who received the Ad26.COV2.S COVID-19 vaccine or a placebo. Both conserved end residues are part of each CDR3. A D gene is named only where the DNA matches it firmly. Only some rows state a clone size, as once, few, many or a class for expanded clones.

>TRBV27|.|.|TRBJ2-3
CASSQNVQTDTQYF
TGTGCCAGCAGTCAAAACGTCCAGACAGATACGCAGTATTTT
>TRBV28|TRBD1|.|TRBJ1-1
CASSKGGPYREAFF
TGTGCCAGCAGCAAAGGGGGCCCTTACAGGGAAGCTTTCTTT
>TRBV11-3|.|.|TRBJ1-1
CASSSLASTEAFF
TGTGCCAGCAGCTCCCTAGCTAGCACTGAAGCTTTCTTT
>TRBV7-2|.|.|TRBJ2-7
CASRKDRNPTYEQYF
TGTGCCAGCAGAAAGGACCGAAACCCCACCTACGAGCAGTACTTC
>TRBV28|.|.|TRBJ1-4
CASSLVFLERLAGGEKLFF
TGTGCCAGCAGTTTAGTATTTTTGGAGCGCCTAGCGGGAGGAGAAAAACTGTTTTTT
>TRBV2|.|.|TRBJ1-1
CASREGDRVNAFF
TGTGCCAGCAGAGAGGGAGACAGAGTGAATGCTTTCTTT
>TRBV27|TRBD1|.|TRBJ2-7
CASSSADRGHEQYF
TGTGCCAGCAGTTCCGCGGACAGGGGGCACGAGCAGTACTTC
>TRBV6-1|TRBD1|.|TRBJ1-4
CASSDRGLATNEKLFF
TGTGCCAGCAGTGACAGGGGGCTGGCAACTAATGAAAAACTGTTTTTT
>TRBV15|TRBD1|many|TRBJ1-4
CATSSRTGGGEKLFF
TGTGCCACCAGCTCCCGGACAGGTGGGGGTGAAAAACTGTTTTTT
>TRBV6-4|TRBD1|.|TRBJ2-1
CASSDSPRGQGVEEQFF
TGTGCCAGCAGTGACTCTCCCAGGGGGCAGGGGGTGGAGGAGCAGTTCTTC
>TRBV6-5|.|once|TRBJ1-6
CASRAGFGSSPLHF
TGTGCCAGCAGGGCTGGATTCGGAAGTTCACCCCTCCACTTT
>TRBV28|TRBD1|.|TRBJ2-1
CASSRDRDLNEQFF
TGTGCCAGCAGCCGGGACAGGGACCTCAATGAGCAGTTCTTC
>TRBV6-5|.|.|TRBJ1-1
CASRRSDREAFF
TGTGCCAGCAGACGGTCCGATAGGGAAGCTTTCTTT
>TRBV7-8|TRBD1|.|TRBJ1-5
CASSLGAGGYNQPQHF
TGTGCCAGCAGCTTAGGTGCAGGGGGCTACAATCAGCCCCAGCATTTT
>TRBV30|TRBD2|.|TRBJ2-1
CAWSVQASGEQFF
TGTGCCTGGAGTGTACAGGCTAGCGGAGAGCAGTTCTTC
>TRBV28|TRBD1|.|TRBJ1-5
CASSTRYRGGDQPQHF
TGTGCCAGCAGTACCCGGTACAGGGGAGGCGATCAGCCCCAGCATTTT
>TRBV30|.|.|TRBJ1-5
CAWSVSSNQPQHF
TGTGCCTGGAGTGTCAGTAGCAATCAGCCCCAGCATTTT
>TRBV7-3|.|.|TRBJ2-1
CASSLTSIRYNEQFF
TGTGCCAGCAGCTTAACCTCTATTCGGTACAATGAGCAGTTCTTC
>TRBV5-1|.|once|TRBJ1-2
CASSFDLGGFGYTF
TGCGCCAGCAGCTTCGATCTAGGGGGATTTGGCTACACCTTC
>TRBV7-2|.|.|TRBJ2-1
CASSLGTREPEQFF
TGTGCCAGCAGCTTAGGAACCAGGGAGCCTGAGCAGTTCTTC
>TRBV7-3|.|.|TRBJ1-1
CASRRAGNTEAFF
.
>TRBV5-1|TRBD2|.|TRBJ2-4
CASALRVAGGLNIQYF
TGCGCCAGCGCCCTTCGGGTAGCGGGGGGCCTAAACATTCAGTACTTC
>TRBV19|.|.|TRBJ1-4
CASSSGPILFF
TGTGCCAGTAGTTCGGGCCCGATTCTGTTTTTT
>TRBV6-2/TRBV6-3|.|.|TRBJ2-2
CASSLSDTGELFF
TGTGCCAGCAGCCTCAGTGACACCGGGGAGCTGTTTTTT
>TRBV24-1|TRBD2|.|TRBJ2-5
CATEKVTLRVSGGKETQYF
TGTGCCACCGAAAAGGTGACCCTTAGAGTTAGCGGGGGGAAAGAGACCCAGTACTTC
>TRBV7-8|TRBD1|.|TRBJ1-3
CASSIESGTGGEWYGNTIYF
TGTGCCAGCAGCATCGAATCCGGGACAGGGGGCGAGTGGTATGGAAACACCATATATTTT
>TRBV11-3|.|.|TRBJ1-2
CASSLKIAGDLANYGYTF
TGTGCCAGCAGCTTAAAGATTGCAGGGGATCTAGCTAACTATGGCTACACCTTC
>TRBV6-1|TRBD1|.|TRBJ1-2
CASSDPRRGRGYGYTF
TGTGCCAGCAGTGACCCCCGTAGGGGGCGAGGCTATGGCTACACCTTC
>TRBV3-1/TRBV3-2|.|once|TRBJ2-3
CASSQDNGQVASTDTQYF
TGTGCCAGCAGCCAAGATAATGGTCAGGTTGCTAGCACAGATACGCAGTATTTT
>TRBV9|.|.|TRBJ2-3
CASSGIGTDTQYF
TGTGCCAGCAGCGGAATTGGCACAGATACGCAGTATTTT
>TRBV11-2|TRBD1|.|TRBJ1-2
CASSLRQGVDGYTF
TGTGCCAGCAGCTTAAGGCAGGGGGTGGATGGCTACACCTTC